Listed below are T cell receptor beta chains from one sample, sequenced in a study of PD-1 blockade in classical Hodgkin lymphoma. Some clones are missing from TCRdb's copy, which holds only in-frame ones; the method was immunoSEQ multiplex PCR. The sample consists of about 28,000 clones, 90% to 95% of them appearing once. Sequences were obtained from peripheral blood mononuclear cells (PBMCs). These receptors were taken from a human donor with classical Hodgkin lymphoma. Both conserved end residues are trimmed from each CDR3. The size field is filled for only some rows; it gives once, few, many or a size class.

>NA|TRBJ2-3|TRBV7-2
ASSSGGTDTQY
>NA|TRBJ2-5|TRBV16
ASSHGPSETQY
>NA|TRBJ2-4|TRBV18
ASSPGQQTANIQY
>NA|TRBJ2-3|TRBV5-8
ASSGIGDTQY
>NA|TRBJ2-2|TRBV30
AWSVHTGELF
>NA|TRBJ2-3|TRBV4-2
ASSQALGGSTDTQY
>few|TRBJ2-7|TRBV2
ASSRAYRDEQY
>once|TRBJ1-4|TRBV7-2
ASSSWGGRSEKLF
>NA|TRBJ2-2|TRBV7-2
ASSLTTGGLTGELF
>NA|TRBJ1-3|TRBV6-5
AAGQPRNTIY
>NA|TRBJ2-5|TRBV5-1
ASSLEGGPWAGETQY
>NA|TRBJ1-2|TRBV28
ASRPPGQVYGYT
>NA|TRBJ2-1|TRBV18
ASSPTLDNEQF
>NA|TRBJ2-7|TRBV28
ASSLFASGRHEQY
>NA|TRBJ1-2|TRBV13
ASSMDRTTSGYT
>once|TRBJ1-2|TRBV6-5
ASSYSSGQSGYT
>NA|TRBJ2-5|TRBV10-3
AISVSSRQETQY
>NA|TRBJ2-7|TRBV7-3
ASSPHPGIEQY
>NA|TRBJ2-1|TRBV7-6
ASSRGTLLENEQF
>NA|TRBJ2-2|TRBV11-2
ASSHDGTGELF
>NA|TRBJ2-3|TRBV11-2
ASSSGLAGMVGTDTQY
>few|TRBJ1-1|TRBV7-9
ASSSPGGLPNTEAF
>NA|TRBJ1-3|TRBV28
ASSLFGTGSGNTIY
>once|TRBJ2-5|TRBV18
ASSPPNRNQETQY
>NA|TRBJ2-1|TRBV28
ASSPPGDEQF
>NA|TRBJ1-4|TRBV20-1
SAGQDERF
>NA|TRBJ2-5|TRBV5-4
ASSLSGAGETQY
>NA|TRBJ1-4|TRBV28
ASSLISGAGGNEKLF
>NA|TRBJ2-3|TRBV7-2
ASSLGFGVGTDTQY